The clone carrying this T cell receptor (beta chain) was detected only a few times. Its antigen is unidentified. V lost 5 bases, J lost 6 bases, and 3 bases stayed unmatched. Germline assignment: CDR1 LNHNV and CDR2 YYDKDF (reference sequence). The CDR3 has 13 amino acids. This sample is part of a study of graft-versus-host responses after intestinal transplantation. Study-wide background: Isolated intestinal, liver-intestinal, or multivisceral transplants were what recipients had. Once they had received anti-thymocyte globulin induction, all recipients took tacrolimus and steroids for around 3 years. General study points: Peak levels of circulating GvH clones tracked with early post-transplant HvG declines. Recipient marrow harbored GvH clones, some of which surfaced first in ileum or blood.

Clones were read by immunoSEQ multiplex PCR, and TCRdb kept only the in-frame ones, dropping some. The data hold nearly 15,000 clones, with about 60% observed a single time. Graft material was processed, releasing intraepithelial and lamina propria lymphocytes. This TCR came from a human patient who received an intestinal transplant, so some T cells may come from the graft donor. The starting material was ileum tissue, obtained 524 days after transplant. This chain joins TRBV15 and TRBJ1-5; 8 nucleotides match TRBD1. DNA for the CDR3: TGTGCCACCAGCGGGGGGACAGGTCAGCCCCAGCATTTT. Protein sequence: CATSGGTGQPQHF.